The present TCR beta chain was sequenced within a study of blood T cell repertoires in COVID-19. Study background: The cDNA or gDNA used as material had been derived from T cells, B-cell-depleted T cells, or PBMCs.

Seattle participants joined during active infection and were tracked over time. The CDR3 is 13 amino acids. V was shortened by 10 bases and J by 1 base, with 14 bases between the two germline ends. Germline V gene data show CDR1 as SGHNT and CDR2 as YYREEE (reference sequence). As handled by the study authors: Amplifying reference gene primers gave estimates of nucleated cell counts. Measured with immunoSEQ multiplex PCR; TCRdb has only the in-frame clones, and not every one. Clone size and V and J calls were adopted from that table, with D and trimming inferred from the DNA. The sample gives over 50,000 clones, roughly 84% of which show up once; 15% to 20% is in the top ten.

Source material: peripheral blood. The receptor was isolated from a man aged 55 to 69 with COVID-19, enrolled during active disease. The gene calls are TRBV5-4 and TRBJ1-1; perhaps TRBD1 as D (5 bases). CDR3 in DNA: TGTGCCGGATCCCTGCAGGGGAACACTGAAGCTTTCTTT. Its translation: CAGSLQGNTEAFF.